The source of this T cell receptor beta chain is a study of T cells in narcolepsy. The repertoire was sequenced with immunoSEQ multiplex PCR; TCRdb's copy has only in-frame clones and lacks some. The sample carries 35,000 or so clones, under 85% recorded once. V lost 7 bases to trimming and J lost 4 bases; unmatched junction nucleotides: 7. The V gene's germline CDR1 is SNHLY and CDR2 FYNNEI. CDR3 length: 13 residues. Turning to this clone: Its antigen is currently unknown.

Overall study findings and caveats: Autoreactive clonotypes reportedly recurred in blood of same and different patients, not controls. Same-patient CSF and blood CD4+ T cell clonotypes included HCRT-specific and TRIB2-specific autoreactive ones.

The V gene is TRBV2, the J gene TRBJ2-7; 7 nucleotides align to TRBD1. The source of this sequence is a human donor with narcolepsy. Source material: CD45RA- memory CD4+ T cells from PBMCs. The CDR3 nucleotides read TGTGCCAGCAACCGAGAGACAGGGTACGAGCAGTACTTC. Translated: CASNRETGYEQYF.